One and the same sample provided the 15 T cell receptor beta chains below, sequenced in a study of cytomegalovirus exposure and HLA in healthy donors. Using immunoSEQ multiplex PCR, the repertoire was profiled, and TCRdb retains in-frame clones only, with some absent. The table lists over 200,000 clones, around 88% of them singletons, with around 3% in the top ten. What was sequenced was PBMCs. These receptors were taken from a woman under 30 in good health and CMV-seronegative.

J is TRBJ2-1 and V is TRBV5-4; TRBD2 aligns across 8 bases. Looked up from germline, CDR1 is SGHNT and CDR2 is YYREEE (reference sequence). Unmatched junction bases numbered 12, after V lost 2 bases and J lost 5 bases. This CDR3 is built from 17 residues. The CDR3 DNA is TGTGCCAGCAGCTTACCTTTAGCGGGGCTCGACCACAATGAGCAGTTCTTC. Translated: CASSLPLAGLDHNEQFF.

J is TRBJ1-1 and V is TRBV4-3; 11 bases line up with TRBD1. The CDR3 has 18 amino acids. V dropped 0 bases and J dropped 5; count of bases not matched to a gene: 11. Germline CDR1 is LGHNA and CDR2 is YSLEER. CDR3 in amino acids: CASSQDSGQGAQLTEAFF. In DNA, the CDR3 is TGCGCCAGCAGCCAAGATTCCGGACAGGGGGCGCAGCTGACTGAAGCTTTCTTT.

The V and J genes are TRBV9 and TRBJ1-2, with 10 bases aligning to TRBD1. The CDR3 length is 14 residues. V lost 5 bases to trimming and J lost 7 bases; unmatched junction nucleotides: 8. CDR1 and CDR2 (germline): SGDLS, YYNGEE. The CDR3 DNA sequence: TGTGCCAGCAGGGAGACAGGGGGCGCGGGTGGCTACACCTTC. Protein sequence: CASRETGGAGGYTF. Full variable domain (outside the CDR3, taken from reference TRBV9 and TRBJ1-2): DSGVTQTPKHLITATGQRVTLRCSPRSGDLSVYWYQQSLDQGLQFLIQYYNGEERAKGNILERFSAQQFPDLHSELNLSSLELGDSALYFCASRETGGAGGYTFGSGTRLTVV.

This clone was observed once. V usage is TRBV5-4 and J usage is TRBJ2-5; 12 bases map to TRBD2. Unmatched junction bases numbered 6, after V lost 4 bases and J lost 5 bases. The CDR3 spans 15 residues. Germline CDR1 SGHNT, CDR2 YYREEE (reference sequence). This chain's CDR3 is CASSTRLAGAETQYF. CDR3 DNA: TGTGCCAGCAGCACCCGACTAGCGGGAGCGGAGACCCAGTACTTC.

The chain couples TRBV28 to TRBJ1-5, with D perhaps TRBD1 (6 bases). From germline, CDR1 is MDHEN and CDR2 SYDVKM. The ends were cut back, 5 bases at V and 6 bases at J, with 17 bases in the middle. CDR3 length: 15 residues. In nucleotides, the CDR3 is TGTGCCAGCAGTACCGAGAAAACAGGGCTTCAGCCCCAGCATTTT. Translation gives CASSTEKTGLQPQHF.

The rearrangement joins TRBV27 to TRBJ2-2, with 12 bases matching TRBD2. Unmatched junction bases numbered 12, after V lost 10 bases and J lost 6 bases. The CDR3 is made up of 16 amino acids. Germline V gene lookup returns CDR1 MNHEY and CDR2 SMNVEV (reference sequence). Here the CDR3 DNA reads TGTGCCACCAGATGGGAACTAGCGGGAGGTTCCGGGGAGCTGTTTTTT. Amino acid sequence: CATRWELAGGSGELFF.

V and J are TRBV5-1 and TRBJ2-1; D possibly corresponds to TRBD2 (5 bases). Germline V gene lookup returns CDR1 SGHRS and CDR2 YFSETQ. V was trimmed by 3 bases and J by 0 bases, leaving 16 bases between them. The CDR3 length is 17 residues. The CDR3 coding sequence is TGCGCCAGCAGCTCCAACCCCGGGGTCAGCTCCTACAATGAGCAGTTCTTC. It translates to CASSSNPGVSSYNEQFF.

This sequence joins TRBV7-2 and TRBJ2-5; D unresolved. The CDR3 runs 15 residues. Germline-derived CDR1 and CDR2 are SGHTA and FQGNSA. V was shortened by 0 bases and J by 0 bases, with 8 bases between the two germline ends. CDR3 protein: CASSLALEYQETQYF. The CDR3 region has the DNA TGTGCCAGCAGCTTAGCGCTGGAGTACCAAGAGACCCAGTACTTC.

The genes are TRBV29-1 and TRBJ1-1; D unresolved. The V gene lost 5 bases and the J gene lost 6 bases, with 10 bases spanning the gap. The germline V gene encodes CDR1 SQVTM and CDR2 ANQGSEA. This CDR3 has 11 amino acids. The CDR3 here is CSVRRGSEAFF. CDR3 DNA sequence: TGCAGCGTTCGACGCGGTTCTGAAGCTTTCTTT.

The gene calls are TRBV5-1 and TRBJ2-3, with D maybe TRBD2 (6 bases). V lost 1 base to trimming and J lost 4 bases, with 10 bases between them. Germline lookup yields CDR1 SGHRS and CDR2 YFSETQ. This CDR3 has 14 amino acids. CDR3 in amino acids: CASSLTREADTQYF. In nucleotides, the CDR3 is TGCGCCAGCAGCTTGACAAGGGAGGCAGATACGCAGTATTTT.

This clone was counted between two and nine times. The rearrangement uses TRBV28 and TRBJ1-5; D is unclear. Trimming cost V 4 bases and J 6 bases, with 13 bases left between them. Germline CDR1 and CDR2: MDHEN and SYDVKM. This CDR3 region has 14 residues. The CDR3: CASSSQPGFQPQHF. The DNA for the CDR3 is TGTGCCAGCAGTTCTCAACCCGGGTTTCAGCCCCAGCATTTT.

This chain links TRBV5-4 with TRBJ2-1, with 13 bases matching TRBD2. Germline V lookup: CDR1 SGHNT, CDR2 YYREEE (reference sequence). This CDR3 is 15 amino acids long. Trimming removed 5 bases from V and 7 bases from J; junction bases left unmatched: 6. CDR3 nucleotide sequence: TGTGCCAGCAGGCCCGGGACTAGCGGGAAAAATGAGCAGTTCTTC. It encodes CASRPGTSGKNEQFF.

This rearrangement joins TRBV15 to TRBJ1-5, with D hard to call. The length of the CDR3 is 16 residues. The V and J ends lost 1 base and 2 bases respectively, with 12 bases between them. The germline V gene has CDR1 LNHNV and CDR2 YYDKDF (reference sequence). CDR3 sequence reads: CATSRVGRGGNQPQHF. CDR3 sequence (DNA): TGTGCCACCAGCAGAGTTGGGCGGGGAGGCAATCAGCCCCAGCATTTT.

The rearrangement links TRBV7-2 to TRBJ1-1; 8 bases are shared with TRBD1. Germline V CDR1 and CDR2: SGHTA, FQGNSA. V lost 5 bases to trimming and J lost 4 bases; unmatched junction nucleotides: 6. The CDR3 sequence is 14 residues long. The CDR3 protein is CASSKDRVVTEAFF. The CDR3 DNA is TGTGCCAGCAGCAAGGACAGGGTGGTCACTGAAGCTTTCTTT.

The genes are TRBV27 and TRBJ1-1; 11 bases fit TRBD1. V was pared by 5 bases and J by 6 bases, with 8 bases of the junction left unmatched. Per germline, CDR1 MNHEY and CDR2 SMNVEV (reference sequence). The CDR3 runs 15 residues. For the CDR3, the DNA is TGTGCCAGCAGTCCCCGCCGGACAGGGGGCTCTGAAGCTTTCTTT. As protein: CASSPRRTGGSEAFF.